This T cell receptor (beta chain) is from a study of shared clonotypes between healthy human individuals. Measured with immunoSEQ multiplex PCR; TCRdb has only the in-frame clones, and not every one. The data contain millions of clones, around 94% of them singletons. The study's findings and limits: Rarefaction revealed incomplete sorted-subset sequencing despite large depth. Generation probabilities were higher for clonotypes shared across all four sorted-subset donors than for unshared ones. Estimated clonotype richness was generally higher in naive than memory subsets.

Naive CD45RA+ and memory CD45RA-negative subsets were split from CD4+ cells. Remarks on this clone: Antigen specificity is unknown.

The CDR3 has 16 amino acids. V gave up 1 base and J gave up 5 bases; unmatched junction bases: 7. Per germline, CDR1 SNHLY and CDR2 FYNNEI. This chain joins TRBV2 and TRBJ2-3; TRBD2 aligns across 9 bases. Material: naive CD4+ T cells sorted from blood. Subset denoted: CD45RA+ positively selected. This TCR was recovered from a man between 18 and 29 years old in good health. The CDR3 sequence: CASSEVGLAGVDTQYF. CDR3 nucleotide sequence: TGTGCCAGCAGTGAAGTAGGATTAGCGGGAGTAGATACGCAGTATTTT.